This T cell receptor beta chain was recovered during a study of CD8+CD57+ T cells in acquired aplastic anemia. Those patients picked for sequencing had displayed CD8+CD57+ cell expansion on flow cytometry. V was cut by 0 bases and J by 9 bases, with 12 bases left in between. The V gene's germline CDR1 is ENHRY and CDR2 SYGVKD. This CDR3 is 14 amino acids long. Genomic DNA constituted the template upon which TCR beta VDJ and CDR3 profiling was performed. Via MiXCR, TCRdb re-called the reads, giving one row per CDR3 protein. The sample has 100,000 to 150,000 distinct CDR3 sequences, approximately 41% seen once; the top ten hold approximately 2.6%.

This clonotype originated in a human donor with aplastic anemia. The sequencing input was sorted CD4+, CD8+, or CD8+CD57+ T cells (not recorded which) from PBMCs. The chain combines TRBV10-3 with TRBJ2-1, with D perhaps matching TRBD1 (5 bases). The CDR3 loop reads CAISESPGLGEQFF. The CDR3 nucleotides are TGTGCCATCAGTGAGTCGCCAGGGCTGGGTGAGCAGTTCTTC.